The 28 T cell receptor beta chains given below trace back to one sample, sequenced in a study of shared clonotypes between healthy human individuals. The data were produced by immunoSEQ multiplex PCR, yet TCRdb's version contains in-frame clones alone and is incomplete. The table shows 2 million to 2.5 million clones, with 85% to 95% occurring only once. The sample comprised naive CD4+ T cells from PBMCs. The subset is: CD45RA+ positively selected. The source of these receptors is a man between 18 and 29 years old in good health. Some clones in this sample may be carry-over from other donors' samples.

The J gene is TRBJ1-2, the V gene TRBV15, with 9 bases fitting TRBD1. J lost 5 bases, V lost 8 bases, and 12 bases had no gene match. CDR1 is LNHNV, CDR2 YYDKDF, per germline (reference sequence). The CDR3 contains 15 residues. The CDR3 here is CATSGQGSYPYGYTF. CDR3 nucleotides: TGTGCCACCTCCGGACAGGGGAGTTACCCTTATGGCTACACCTTC.

The chain recombines TRBV18 with TRBJ2-7, with D possibly matching TRBD2 (7 bases). CDR1 is KGHSH and CDR2 is LQKENI in the germline V gene. Deletions cut 4 bases from V and 1 base from J, with 17 bases between. CDR3 length equals 16 residues. This CDR3 is CASSQRGGGASYEQYF. The CDR3 region has the DNA TGTGCCAGCTCACAACGTGGCGGGGGCGCATCCTACGAGCAGTACTTC.

The rearrangement uses TRBV6-5 and TRBJ1-1; D perhaps matches TRBD1 (5 bases). The germline gives CDR1 MNHEY, CDR2 SVGAGI. The V end was cut by 2 bases, the J end by 1 base, with 14 bases between. The length of the CDR3 is 16 residues. The CDR3 region has the DNA TGTGCCAGCAGTTACGACCCCTGGAGGGGGAACACTGAAGCTTTCTTT. As protein: CASSYDPWRGNTEAFF.

V and J are TRBV7-9 and TRBJ2-2; 8 bases map to TRBD1. V was clipped by 1 base and J by 4 bases; unmatched bases: 8. The CDR3 is made up of 17 amino acids. The germline V gene encodes CDR1 SEHNR and CDR2 FQNEAQ (reference sequence). The CDR3 loop is CASSLVVGQVPTGELFF. The CDR3 nucleotides read TGTGCCAGCAGCTTAGTAGTGGGACAGGTGCCCACCGGGGAGCTGTTTTTT.

The rearrangement uses TRBV5-1 and TRBJ2-7, with D hard to call. Germline-derived CDR1 and CDR2 are SGHRS and YFSETQ. V was clipped by 4 bases and J by 5 bases, with 16 bases between them. The CDR3 has 14 amino acids. The CDR3 DNA follows: TGCGCCAGCAGCCAGACTGTCGGTCGTAACGAGCAGTACTTC. Amino acid sequence: CASSQTVGRNEQYF.

The chain is built from TRBV5-1 and TRBJ2-1; D call uncertain. The CDR3 is 14 residues long. The germline V and J ends were trimmed by 0 bases and 8 bases, with 12 bases remaining between them. Germline-derived CDR1 and CDR2 are SGHRS and YFSETQ. The CDR3 here is CASSLDRGNHEQFF. The CDR3 DNA sequence: TGCGCCAGCAGCTTGGACCGTGGGAACCATGAGCAGTTCTTC.

This chain uses TRBV7-9 with TRBJ2-7, with D perhaps TRBD2 (6 bases). There are 16 residues in the CDR3. Trimming stripped 1 base from V and 2 bases from J, with 15 bases between. CDR1 is SEHNR, CDR2 FQNEAQ, per germline (reference sequence). Here the CDR3 DNA reads TGTGCCAGCAGCTTAGTGGGGAGGAGAGGGGCCTACGAGCAGTACTTC. Its protein product is CASSLVGRRGAYEQYF.

The V and J genes are TRBV5-4 and TRBJ2-1; the D gene is possibly TRBD2 (5 bases). Trimming removed 0 bases at V and 6 bases at J, with 10 bases between. This CDR3 contains 14 residues. Germline V gene lookup returns CDR1 SGHNT and CDR2 YYREEE (reference sequence). The CDR3 loop is CASSLVASRNEQFF. The CDR3 bases are TGTGCCAGCAGCTTGGTGGCTAGCCGCAATGAGCAGTTCTTC.

The chain couples TRBV19 to TRBJ2-1; D gene unclear. Trimming took off 0 bases at V and 4 bases at J, with 13 bases between the two ends. CDR1 is LNHDA, CDR2 SQIVND, per germline (reference sequence). This CDR3 has 16 amino acids. DNA for the CDR3: TGTGCCAGTAGTATAGAGTATGGGCAAACGTACAATGAGCAGTTCTTC. Its translation is CASSIEYGQTYNEQFF.

The V call is TRBV5-1, the J call TRBJ1-4; D gene ambiguous. The V and J ends lost 0 bases and 8 bases respectively, with 11 bases between them. This CDR3 is built from 14 residues. CDR1 and CDR2 from the germline V gene are SGHRS and YFSETQ. CDR3 nucleotides: TGCGCCAGCAGCTTGGGGGCCCACCGGGAAAAACTGTTTTTT. Its protein product is CASSLGAHREKLFF. The full variable domain, with the rest looked up from reference TRBV5-1 and TRBJ1-4, is KAGVTQTPRYLIKTRGQQVTLSCSPISGHRSVSWYQQTPGQGLQFLFEYFSETQRNKGNFPGRFSGRQFSNSRSEMNVSTLELGDSALYLCASSLGAHREKLFFGSGTQLSVL.

The CDR3 reads CAISDGRPANYGYTF. The CDR3 DNA follows: TGTGCCATCAGTGACGGGAGACCAGCTAACTATGGCTACACCTTC. V is TRBV10-3 and J is TRBJ1-2; D is uncertain. This CDR3 is 15 amino acids long. CDR1 and CDR2 (germline): ENHRY, SYGVKD. Trimming pared 3 bases from V and 0 bases from J, leaving 11 bases between.

The chain's CDR3 is CASSSTPGQGPGELFF. CDR3 sequence (DNA): TGCGCCAGCAGCTCGACTCCGGGACAGGGACCCGGGGAGCTGTTTTTT. The rearrangement joins TRBV5-1 to TRBJ2-2, with TRBD1 matching over 9 bases. The CDR3 has 16 residues. Germline CDR1 and CDR2: SGHRS and YFSETQ. The V and J ends lost 3 bases and 6 bases, in that order; junction bases with no gene match: 9.

This chain uses TRBV27 with TRBJ2-1; 7 bases are shared with TRBD2. V trimming: 3 bases; J trimming: 3 bases; junction bases outside the gene matches: 8. Germline CDR1 is MNHEY and CDR2 is SMNVEV (reference sequence). The CDR3 extends over 16 amino acids. CDR3 sequence: CASSFKAGMVYNEQFF. CDR3 coding DNA: TGTGCCAGCAGTTTTAAAGCGGGAATGGTCTACAATGAGCAGTTCTTC.

The rearrangement links TRBV28 to TRBJ2-1; the D gene could be TRBD1 or TRBD2 (6 bases each). CDR3 size: 15 residues. Germline V CDR1 and CDR2: MDHEN, SYDVKM. Trimming took off 7 bases at V and 0 bases at J, with 13 bases between the two ends. CDR3 in DNA: TGTGCCAGCACCCGGGGGCGGAGCTCCTACAATGAGCAGTTCTTC. It codes for CASTRGRSSYNEQFF.

The chain has TRBV5-1 and TRBJ1-5; the D gene is possibly TRBD1 (5 bases). Germline lookup yields CDR1 SGHRS and CDR2 YFSETQ. The CDR3 runs 13 residues. Trimming stripped 1 base from V and 8 bases from J, with 10 bases between. CDR3 nucleotides: TGCGCCAGCAGCTTGTGGGAGGGGAAGCCCCAGCATTTT. Its protein product is CASSLWEGKPQHF.

This chain's CDR3 is CASSLSTPKETQYF. The CDR3, as DNA: TGCGCCAGCAGCTTGTCGACACCTAAAGAGACCCAGTACTTC. V is TRBV5-1 and J is TRBJ2-5, with D unresolved. Germline CDR1 reads SGHRS; CDR2 reads YFSETQ. V was pared by 1 base and J by 3 bases, with 10 bases between. The CDR3 has 14 residues.

This clone showed up just once. The V gene is TRBV5-1, the J gene TRBJ2-7, with D perhaps assigned TRBD1 or TRBD2 (5 bases each). V dropped 4 bases and J dropped 0 bases, with 11 bases sitting between them. This CDR3 has 14 amino acids. Germline loops: CDR1 SGHRS, CDR2 YFSETQ. The DNA of the CDR3 is TGCGCCAGCAGCATTTGGGACGGCTCCTACGAGCAGTACTTC. Protein: CASSIWDGSYEQYF.

With regard to this clone: Other DNA sequences in the same sample also yield this CDR3. The CDR3 spells CASSRGLAGVTDTQYF. The CDR3 DNA reads as TGTGCCAGCTCTCGCGGACTAGCGGGAGTGACAGATACGCAGTATTTT. V and J are TRBV18 and TRBJ2-3; 13 bases agree with TRBD2. This CDR3 contains 16 residues. Germline values: CDR1 KGHSH, CDR2 LQKENI. After removal of 6 bases from V and 3 bases from J, the junction contained 6 bases not matched to a gene.

In its sample, this clone was seen once. CDR3 nucleotide sequence: TGTGCCACCAGCAGCGGGAGAAGAGAGACCCAGTACTTC. Its translation is CATSSGRRETQYF. The chain is built from TRBV15 and TRBJ2-5, with a tentative D call TRBD2 (6 bases). CDR1 is LNHNV and CDR2 is YYDKDF in the germline V gene (reference sequence). V gave up 3 bases and J gave up 4 bases, with 9 bases separating them. The CDR3 is 13 amino acids.

The chain combines TRBV18 with TRBJ2-7, with D perhaps matching TRBD1 (6 bases). The germline V gene encodes CDR1 KGHSH and CDR2 LQKENI. The V gene lost 3 bases and the J gene lost 0 bases, with 15 bases spanning the gap. This CDR3 has 16 residues. The CDR3 nucleotides are TGTGCCAGCTCACCCGCCCCCGGGACAATCTCCTACGAGCAGTACTTC. Protein: CASSPAPGTISYEQYF.

This clone has only one observation. The V gene is TRBV9, the J gene TRBJ2-7; D remains unclear. This CDR3 spans 15 amino acids. Germline values: CDR1 SGDLS, CDR2 YYNGEE. V lost 7 bases to trimming and J lost 0 bases, with 17 bases between them. The CDR3 coding sequence is TGTGCCAGCGGCTCGGGCCTTGATAGCTCCTACGAGCAGTACTTC. Amino acids: CASGSGLDSSYEQYF.

As for this clone: Other DNA sequences from this sample encode an identical CDR3 as well. J is TRBJ2-7 and V is TRBV7-2, with TRBD2 matching over 9 bases. This CDR3 comprises 15 residues. CDR1 is SGHTA, CDR2 FQGNSA, per germline. V lost 1 base and J lost 3; bases outside the gene matches: 4. DNA for the CDR3: TGTGCCAGCAGCTTAGGTCCTAGCGGGAACTACGAGCAGTACTTC. It encodes CASSLGPSGNYEQYF.

The chain links TRBV12-5 to TRBJ2-7; D is tentatively TRBD1 or TRBD2 (6 bases each). Looked up from germline, CDR1 is LGHNT and CDR2 is FRNRAP. This CDR3 has 17 residues. V lost 4 bases and J lost 5, with 24 bases in between. The CDR3 loop is CASGSRGEARGLDEQYF. CDR3 DNA: TGTGCTAGTGGTTCCAGAGGGGAGGCCAGGGGACTCGACGAGCAGTACTTC.

The chain carries TRBV7-3 and TRBJ1-1; the D is unclear. V was trimmed by 7 bases and J by 4 bases, leaving 19 bases between them. The CDR3 runs to 15 residues. Looked up from germline, CDR1 is SGHTA and CDR2 is FQGTGA. This CDR3 is CASILNPAGATEAFF. In nucleotides, the CDR3 is TGTGCCAGCATCCTGAACCCCGCTGGCGCCACTGAAGCTTTCTTT.

This sequence joins TRBV5-1 and TRBJ2-3; a possible D gene is TRBD1 (5 bases). This CDR3 region has 15 residues. Trimming pared 0 bases from V and 4 bases from J, leaving 12 bases between. Germline lookup yields CDR1 SGHRS and CDR2 YFSETQ. The CDR3 loop is CASSLDGREPDTQYF. The DNA of the CDR3 is TGCGCCAGCAGCTTGGATGGCAGGGAACCAGATACGCAGTATTTT.

The V call is TRBV5-1, the J call TRBJ2-3; D remains unclear. V gave up 3 bases and J gave up 0 bases, with 8 bases separating them. The CDR3 is 14 amino acids. From germline, CDR1 is SGHRS and CDR2 YFSETQ. CDR3 sequence: CASSSIPSTDTQYF. CDR3 DNA sequence: TGCGCCAGCAGCTCCATTCCTAGCACAGATACGCAGTATTTT.

This clone came up once. V usage is TRBV28 and J usage is TRBJ1-2, with D maybe TRBD1 (5 bases). Germline assignment: CDR1 MDHEN and CDR2 SYDVKM. The CDR3 extends over 14 amino acids. V lost 5 bases to trimming and J lost 13 bases, with 23 bases between them. CDR3 nucleotide sequence: TGTGCCAGCAGTGGGCTGGGACCGAGGGGTGACAGCACCTTC. It is translated as CASSGLGPRGDSTF.

V gene TRBV25-1 combines with J gene TRBJ2-5, with D perhaps matching TRBD1 or TRBD2 (5 bases each). Gene TRBJ2-7 matches the end of the DNA better, so the J call may be wrong. Germline values: CDR1 MGHDK, CDR2 SYGVNS. The CDR3 has 16 residues. This chain's CDR3 is CASSVSPGRDSYEQYF. CDR3 coding DNA: TGTGCCAGCAGTGTATCGCCGGGACGGGATTCCTACGAGCAGTACTTC.